Listed here are 5 T cell receptor beta chains from one sample, sequenced in a study of fetal regulatory T cell absence and autoimmunity. Data came from immunoSEQ multiplex PCR; TCRdb stores just in-frame clones and leaves some out. Of more than 90,000 clones detected, about 78% appear once; the ten largest clones hold roughly 2%. Material for sequencing was pancreas tissue. The receptors were gathered from a male donor with IPEX syndrome.

The V call is TRBV5-1, the J call TRBJ2-3; D unresolved. CDR1 and CDR2 from the germline V gene are SGHRS and YFSETQ. The CDR3 extends over 12 amino acids. Trimming left V 4 bases short and J 1 base short, with 4 bases between. The CDR3 spells CASSIGTDTQYF. CDR3 sequence (DNA): TGCGCCAGCAGCATCGGCACAGATACGCAGTATTTT.

This clone was seen only a few times. V is TRBV4-1 and J is TRBJ2-1; 8 positions agree with TRBD2. Germline trimming cut 0 bases from V and 6 bases from J; bases unmatched to any gene: 4. Germline values: CDR1 MGHRA, CDR2 YSYEKL. The CDR3 sequence is 15 residues long. The DNA of the CDR3 is TGCGCCAGCAGCCAAGATCCAGCGGGAGTCAATGAGCAGTTCTTC. It specifies CASSQDPAGVNEQFF.

The CDR3 DNA follows: TGTGCCAGCAGCTTAGCGTCTAGCGGGGGTTGGGATACGCAGTATTTT. Its protein product is CASSLASSGGWDTQYF. The chain is built from TRBV11-2 and TRBJ2-3, with TRBD2 matching 10 bases. The CDR3 is 16 amino acids. The V gene's germline CDR1 is SGHAT and CDR2 FQNNGV. J gave up 6 bases and V 1 base, and 7 bases lay outside the gene matches.

On this clone itself: A much bigger clone sits one base away, suggesting this may be a read error. J is TRBJ1-3 and V is TRBV5-4, with a weak D call TRBD1 (5 bases). Looked up from germline, CDR1 is SGHNT and CDR2 is YYREEE (reference sequence). The length of the CDR3 is 13 residues. The V and J ends lost 0 bases and 4 bases respectively, with 5 bases between them. CDR3 coding DNA: TGTGCCAGCAGCTTGGACAGGGGAAACACCATATATTTT. Translation gives CASSLDRGNTIYF. The complete variable domain, with remaining parts taken from reference TRBV5-4 and TRBJ1-3, reads ETGVTQSPTHLIKTRGQQVTLRCSSQSGHNTVSWYQQALGQGPQFIFQYYREEENGRGNFPPRFSGLQFPNYSSELNVNALELDDSALYLCASSLDRGNTIYFGEGSWLTVV.

The CDR3, as DNA: TGTGCCAGCAGCTTCGGGACTAGCGGCTACGAGCAGTACTTC. Its translation: CASSFGTSGYEQYF. The chain uses TRBV7-6 and TRBJ2-7; 11 bases line up with TRBD2. The CDR3 has 14 residues. V shed 3 bases, J shed 3 bases, and the junction held 1 base outside the gene matches. The germline gives CDR1 SGHVS, CDR2 FNYEAQ.